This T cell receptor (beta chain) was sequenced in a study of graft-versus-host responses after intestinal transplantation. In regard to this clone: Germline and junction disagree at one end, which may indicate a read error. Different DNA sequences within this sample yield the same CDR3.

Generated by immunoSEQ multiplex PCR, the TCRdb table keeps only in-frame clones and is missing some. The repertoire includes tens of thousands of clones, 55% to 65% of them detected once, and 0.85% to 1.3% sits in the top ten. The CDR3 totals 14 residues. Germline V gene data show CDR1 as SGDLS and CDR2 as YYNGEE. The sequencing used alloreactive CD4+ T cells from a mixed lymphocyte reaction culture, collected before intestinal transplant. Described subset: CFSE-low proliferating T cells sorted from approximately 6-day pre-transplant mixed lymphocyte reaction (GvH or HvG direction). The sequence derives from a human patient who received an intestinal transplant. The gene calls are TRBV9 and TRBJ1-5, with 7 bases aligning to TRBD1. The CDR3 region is CARDPDRINQPQHF. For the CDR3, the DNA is TGTGCCCGGGACCCGGACAGGATCAATCAACCCCAGCATTTT.